The rows below give T cell receptor beta chains drawn from one sample of a study of cytomegalovirus exposure and HLA in healthy donors. Only in-frame clones appear in the TCRdb table, and some are missing; sequencing was by immunoSEQ multiplex PCR. The sample includes 200,000 or so clones, around 81% of them seen just once. Sequenced input: PBMCs. The receptors here all came from a woman under 30 in good health and CMV-seropositive. Each CDR3 is given with its conserved first and last residue. D genes are given only for firm matches.

j_gene | v_gene | d_gene | len | CDR3nt | CDR3aa
TRBJ1-6 | TRBV28 | NA | 14 | TGTGCCAGCAACAGGGTCCCGACTAATTCACCCCTCCACTTT | CASNRVPTNSPLHF
TRBJ2-5 | TRBV7-9 | NA | 14 | TGTGCCAGCAGCTTAGGGACAATCGGCGAGACCCAGTACTTC | CASSLGTIGETQYF
TRBJ2-5 | TRBV9 | NA | 17 | TGTGCCAGCAGCCCGACTCAGGGGACAACGGGTCCCGAGACCCAGTACTTC | CASSPTQGTTGPETQYF
TRBJ1-2 | TRBV4-1 | NA | 22 | TGCGCCAGCAGCCAAGATCAGGCGTTCACTCCGGTGCCACCCTACAATCTCTATGGCTACACCTTC | CASSQDQAFTPVPPYNLYGYTF
TRBJ2-2 | TRBV6-1 | TRBD2 | 14 | TGTGCCAGGGGACTAGCGGGGGGAACCGGGGAGCTGTTTTTT | CARGLAGGTGELFF
TRBJ2-7 | TRBV27 | TRBD2 | 15 | TGTGCCAGCAGTCCTCTAGTCGGGGGGGAAATCGAGCAGTACTTC | CASSPLVGGEIEQYF
TRBJ1-5 | TRBV2 | NA | 15 | TGTGCCAGCACGTGGCAGGTACATAGCAATCAGCCCCAGCATTTT | CASTWQVHSNQPQHF
TRBJ2-5 | TRBV6-1 | TRBD2 | 14 | TGTGCCAGCAGTGTCCTGGGAGGGTCCGAGACCCAGTACTTC | CASSVLGGSETQYF
TRBJ1-4 | TRBV5-1 | NA | 13 | TGCGCCAGCAGCATTATTACAGGAGAAAAACTGTTTTTT | CASSIITGEKLFF
TRBJ1-6 | TRBV27 | TRBD1 | 14 | TGTGCCAGCAGTTGGACAGGGAGTAATTCACCCCTCCACTTT | CASSWTGSNSPLHF
TRBJ2-3 | TRBV9 | TRBD2 | 16 | TGTGCCAGCAGCGTAAGGAGCGGGGGGAGGGCAGATACGCAGTATTTT | CASSVRSGGRADTQYF